This T cell receptor (beta chain) was captured in a study of blood T cell repertoires in COVID-19. Looking at the study overall: Some COVID-19 samples were acute and others convalescent; all came from the United States, Italy and Spain. Nucleic acid was either cDNA or gDNA, and it came from T cells, B-cell-depleted T cells, or PBMCs.

Between the trimmed V and J ends, which lost 0 bases and 8 bases, there was a span of 13 bases. In germline, CDR1 is SGHTA, CDR2 FQGNSA. This CDR3 spans 15 amino acids. The authors' processing: Estimates of nucleated cell counts were drawn from the amplification of reference gene primers. Only in-frame clones appear in the TCRdb table, and some are missing; sequencing was by immunoSEQ multiplex PCR. V, J and clone size derive from that table, while D and trimming were established from the DNA sequence. The sample carries about 130,000 clones, roughly 83% recorded once. The V gene is TRBV7-2, the J gene TRBJ1-4, with D possibly matching TRBD1 (6 bases). This receptor was obtained from a man in his forties or fifties with active or convalescent COVID-19. The sequencing input was peripheral blood. The CDR3 protein is CASSLARGLGEKLFF. CDR3 in DNA: TGTGCCAGCAGCTTAGCGCGGGGGCTCGGCGAAAAACTGTTTTTT.